These 2 T cell receptor beta chains came from one sample sequenced in a study of patients and donors after allogeneic stem cell transplantation (dated by TCRdb to about 2020). Library method: RT-PCR. Data came from a NextSeq 550. TCRdb reprocessing: public reads trimmed at Q25 with fastp, clones called with MiXCR, in-frame beta chains kept. Each record represents a unique CDR3 protein, reported with the most common genes and DNA among its rows. For this sample there are hundreds of thousands of distinct CDR3 sequences; 16% appear just once. The biggest ten clones account for around 7.9% of the sample. Material: blood, either unsorted or a sorted T cell fraction (not recorded which). The receptors come from a human donor who was either an allogeneic HSCT recipient or a stem cell or donor lymphocyte infusion donor (not recorded which). It is not recorded whose cells these are; they may come from a transplant donor.

The table lists this clonotype with many counts. DNA of the CDR3: TGTGCCAGCAGCTCAGCTGTGTGGGTAGATACGCAGTATTTT. Its translation: CASSSAVWVDTQYF. V is TRBV7-6 and J is TRBJ2-3; D gene unclear. Germline-derived CDR1 and CDR2 are SGHVS and FNYEAQ. CDR3 length: 14 amino acids. The V gene lost 4 bases and the J gene lost 5 bases, with 13 bases spanning the gap.

The chain links TRBV2 to TRBJ2-1; no clear D. V lost 7 bases and J 8 bases, leaving 15 bases between the germline ends. The CDR3 loop spans 13 amino acids. Germline V lookup: CDR1 SNHLY, CDR2 FYNNEI. The CDR3 DNA follows: TGTGCCAGCAAGGGTCGGTTAGCAGATGAGCAGTTCTTC. This translates into CASKGRLADEQFF.